This T cell receptor (beta chain) was obtained from a study of vaccination and CD4 T cells after COVID-19. The wider study: The stimulus for the cells was overlapping spike peptides derived from SARS-CoV-2, HCoV-NL63, HCoV-OC43 and HCoV-229E.

The study sequenced cultured CD4+ T cell DNA using the Oncomine TCR Beta short-read assay. TCRdb itself ran the PCR reads through MiXCR, one entry per CDR3 protein. The sample records 20,000 to 25,000 distinct CDR3 sequences, under 70% being singletons. The CDR3 sequence is 17 residues long. V lost 3 bases to trimming and J lost 4 bases; unmatched junction nucleotides: 12. Germline V gives CDR1 SGHTA, CDR2 FQGNSA. Treatment of the sample: roughly 10-day PBMC culture with coronavirus spike peptide pools or control peptides (ViraFEST assay). Cultures used 2.1 million or so PBMCs per well, about 10 IU/ml IL-2 and around 10 ug/ml peptides. General observations from the study: In convalescent patients, a median 86.3% of post-vaccine SARS-CoV-2-reactive clones appeared only after vaccination.

In regard to this clonotype: Its antigen is not identified.

The source of this sequence is a human donor who had recovered from COVID-19. This rearrangement joins TRBV7-2 to TRBJ1-3, with TRBD1 matching 7 bases. Specimen: CD4+ T cells from blood, cultured in vitro. The CDR3 nucleotides read TGTGCCAGCAGCTTCTACTTCGGGACAGATGGCGGAAACACCATATATTTT. This translates into CASSFYFGTDGGNTIYF.